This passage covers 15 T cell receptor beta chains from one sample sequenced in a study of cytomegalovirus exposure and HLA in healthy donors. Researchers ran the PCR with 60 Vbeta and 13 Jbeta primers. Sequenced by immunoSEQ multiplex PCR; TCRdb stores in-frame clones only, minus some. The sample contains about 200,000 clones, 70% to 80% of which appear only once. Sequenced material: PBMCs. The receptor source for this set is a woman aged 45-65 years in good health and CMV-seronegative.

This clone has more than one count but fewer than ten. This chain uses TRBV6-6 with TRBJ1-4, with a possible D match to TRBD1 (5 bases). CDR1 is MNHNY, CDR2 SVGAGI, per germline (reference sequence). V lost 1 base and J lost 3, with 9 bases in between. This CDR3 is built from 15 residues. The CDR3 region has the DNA TGTGCCAGCAGTTACTGGGGCACCTCTAATGAAAAACTGTTTTTT. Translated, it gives CASSYWGTSNEKLFF.

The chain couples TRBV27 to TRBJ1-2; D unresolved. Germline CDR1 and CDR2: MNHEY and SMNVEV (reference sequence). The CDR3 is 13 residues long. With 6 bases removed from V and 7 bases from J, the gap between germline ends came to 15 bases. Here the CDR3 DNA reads TGTGCCAGCAGGACCGACGGTCTAGGTGGCTACACCTTC. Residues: CASRTDGLGGYTF.

The CDR3 region is CASSSISFPSGGQYF. The CDR3 region has the DNA TGTGCCAGCAGCTCTATATCGTTCCCCTCCGGCGGGCAGTACTTC. The chain couples TRBV28 to TRBJ2-7; D remains ambiguous. The CDR3 totals 15 residues. Trimming pared 6 bases from V and 9 bases from J, leaving 24 bases between. Germline V gene lookup returns CDR1 MDHEN and CDR2 SYDVKM.

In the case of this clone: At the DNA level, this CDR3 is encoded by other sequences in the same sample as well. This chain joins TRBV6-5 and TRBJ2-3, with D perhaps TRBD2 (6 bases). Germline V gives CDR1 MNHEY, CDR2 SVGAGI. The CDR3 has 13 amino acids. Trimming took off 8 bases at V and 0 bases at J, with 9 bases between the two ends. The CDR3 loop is CASGGASTDTQYF. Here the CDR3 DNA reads TGTGCCAGCGGAGGGGCCAGCACAGATACGCAGTATTTT.

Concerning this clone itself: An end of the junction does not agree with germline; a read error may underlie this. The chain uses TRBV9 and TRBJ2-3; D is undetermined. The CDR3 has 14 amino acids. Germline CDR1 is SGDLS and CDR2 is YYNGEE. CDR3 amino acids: CASSVATITDTRYF. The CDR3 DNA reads TGTGCCAGCAGCGTAGCTACGATCACAGATACGCGGTATTTT.

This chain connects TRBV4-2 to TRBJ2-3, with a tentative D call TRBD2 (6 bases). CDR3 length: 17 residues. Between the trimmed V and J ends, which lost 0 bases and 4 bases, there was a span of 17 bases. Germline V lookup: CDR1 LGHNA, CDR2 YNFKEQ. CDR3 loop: CASSQDWEVNRPDTQYF. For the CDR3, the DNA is TGTGCCAGCAGCCAAGATTGGGAGGTAAACCGACCAGATACGCAGTATTTT.

CDR3 sequence (DNA): TGCGCCAGCAGCCAAGTAGGACAGGGTCAAGAGACCCAGTACTTC. This gives the protein CASSQVGQGQETQYF. This chain uses TRBV4-1 with TRBJ2-5; 8 positions match TRBD1. Germline CDR1 is MGHRA and CDR2 is YSYEKL. The V gene end was trimmed by 1 base and the J gene end by 2 bases; junction bases not matched to a gene: 3. The length of the CDR3 is 15 residues.

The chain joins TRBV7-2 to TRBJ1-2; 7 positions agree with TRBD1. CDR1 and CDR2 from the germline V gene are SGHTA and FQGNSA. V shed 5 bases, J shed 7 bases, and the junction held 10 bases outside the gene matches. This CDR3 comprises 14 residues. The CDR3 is CASSRREGGFGYTF. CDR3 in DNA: TGTGCCAGCAGCCGGCGGGAAGGGGGCTTTGGCTACACCTTC.

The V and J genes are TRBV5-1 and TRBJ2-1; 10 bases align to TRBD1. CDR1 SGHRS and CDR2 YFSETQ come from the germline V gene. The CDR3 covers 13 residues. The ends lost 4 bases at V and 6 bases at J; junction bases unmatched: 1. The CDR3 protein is CASSRTGGNEQFF. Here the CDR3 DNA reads TGCGCCAGCAGCCGGACAGGGGGCAATGAGCAGTTCTTC.

CDR3 protein: CASSFILAGGYEQYF. The CDR3 DNA reads as TGTGCCAGCAGCTTCATCTTAGCGGGGGGCTACGAGCAGTACTTC. V is TRBV5-6 and J is TRBJ2-7; TRBD2 matches 10 bases. V lost 2 bases and J lost 3; bases outside the gene matches: 5. The CDR3 consists of 15 residues. The germline V gene has CDR1 SGHDT and CDR2 YYEEEE.

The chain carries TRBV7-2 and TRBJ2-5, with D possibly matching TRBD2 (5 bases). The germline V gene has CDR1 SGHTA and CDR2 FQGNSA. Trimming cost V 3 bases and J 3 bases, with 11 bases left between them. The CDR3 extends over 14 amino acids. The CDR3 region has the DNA TGTGCCAGCAGCTTTTCGCGGGCGGAAGAGACCCAGTACTTC. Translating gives CASSFSRAEETQYF. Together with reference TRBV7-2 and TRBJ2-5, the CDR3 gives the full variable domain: GAGVSQSPSNKVTEKGKDVELRCDPISGHTALYWYRQSLGQGLEFLIYFQGNSAPDKSGLPSDRFSAERTGGSVSTLTIQRTQQEDSAVYLCASSFSRAEETQYFGPGTRLLVL.

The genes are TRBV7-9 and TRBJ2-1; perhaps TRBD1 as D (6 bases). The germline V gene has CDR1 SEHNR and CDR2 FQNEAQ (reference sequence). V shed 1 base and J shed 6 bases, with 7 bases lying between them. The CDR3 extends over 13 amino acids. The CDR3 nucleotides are TGTGCCAGCAGCTTAGGGGGGCCCAATGAGCAGTTCTTC. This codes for CASSLGGPNEQFF.

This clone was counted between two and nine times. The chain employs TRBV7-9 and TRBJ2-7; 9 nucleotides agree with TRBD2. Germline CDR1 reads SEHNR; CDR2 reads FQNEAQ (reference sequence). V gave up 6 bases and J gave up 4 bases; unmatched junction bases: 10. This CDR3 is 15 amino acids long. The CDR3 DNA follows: TGTGCCAGCAGTTCCCTCGAGACTAGCGGATACGAGCAGTACTTC. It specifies CASSSLETSGYEQYF.

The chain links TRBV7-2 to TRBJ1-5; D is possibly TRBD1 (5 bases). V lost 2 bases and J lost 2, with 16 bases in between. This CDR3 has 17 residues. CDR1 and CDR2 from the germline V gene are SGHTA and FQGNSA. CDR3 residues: CASSLTPRAGGNQPQHF. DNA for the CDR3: TGTGCCAGCAGCTTAACCCCCAGGGCCGGAGGCAATCAGCCCCAGCATTTT.

CDR3 residues: CASSIVVFRVAFF. CDR3 bases: TGTGCCAGTAGTATCGTGGTGTTCAGGGTGGCTTTCTTT. The chain carries TRBV19 and TRBJ1-1; possibly TRBD1 for D (5 bases). V was cut by 3 bases and J by 11 bases, with 16 bases left in between. Germline V gene lookup returns CDR1 LNHDA and CDR2 SQIVND (reference sequence). The CDR3 is made up of 13 amino acids.